Given below is one T cell receptor beta chain in context. This receptor's antigen is unknown. The sample holds no much larger clone one base away, and base qualities are not on file. TCRbeta CDR3 regions were amplified from genomic DNA using the immunoSEQ Assay, a bias-controlled multiplex PCR. On the study's bioinformatics: Nucleated cell counts per sample were estimated from amplification of reference gene primers within the assay. To quantify the absolute abundance of each unique TCRbeta CDR3 rearrangement, sequence reads were collapsed and filtered. For each sample, productive Simpson clonality was calculated by taking the square root of Simpson's diversity index across productive rearrangements. TCRdb mirrors the immuneACCESS table, restricted to in-frame sequences. Some clones are absent from its copies; in checked studies, under half trace to an unresolved V gene, and the reason for the others is unknown. From that table come the V and J calls and clone size; the DNA was used to work out D and trimming. The sample table shows roughly 430,000 clones, and around 90% are seen once. The ten largest account for approximately 2.1% of the sample.

Participants in the prospective study were aged roughly 18 to 89 years, lived in about two dozen United States geographic areas, and enrolled through a virtual design. To assign participants to cohorts, the prospective study relied on clinical history that participants themselves reported in a screening survey and a study questionnaire. Mobile phlebotomists in the prospective study collected whole blood, serum and a nasopharyngeal or oropharyngeal swab from every participant. Over a roughly 2-month period, participants in the prospective study had the option of providing additional blood draws and questionnaires. Blood samples from the prospective study were shipped frozen or at room temperature prior to DNA extraction. This specimen belongs to a study of blood T cell repertoires in COVID-19 (dated by TCRdb to about 2020). Study-level background: The collaborator samples originated in the United States, Italy and Spain and spanned the acute and convalescent phases of COVID-19. The prospective study material was composed of cDNA or gDNA derived from T cells, B-cell-depleted T cells, or PBMCs. Subjects who had been exposed to COVID-19, were actively infected with it, or had recovered from it provided the deeply sampled blood TCRbeta repertoires that made up the dataset. The repertoires were made available in a free public database intended to serve as a resource for research on the immune response to SARS-CoV-2. Samples came from the ongoing ImmuneRACE study (first 160 participants) plus 1,254 subjects from 6 global collaborators. Nearly every sample came with metadata listing a de-identified subject ID, COVID-19 status, age in years and sex. Where HLA class I and class II types were available, the types were taken from metadata supplied by the sample provider, not from assay-based typing.

Trimming takes 4 bases off V and 5 bases off J; junction bases not matched to a gene: 9. The CDR3 contains 15 residues, cysteine and phenylalanine counted. This entry keeps only the CDR3 DNA: 45 bases, framed from base 1. CDR1 SNHLY and CDR2 FYNNEI were looked up in the germline V gene. The full study reports these points: The amount of clinical and demographic metadata varied by source and participant and was provided uncurated.

The rearrangement joined TRBV2 to TRBJ2-5, with 8 bases aligning to TRBD1. This sequence originates from a woman between 40 and 55 years old with acute COVID-19. The sequencing sample was made of PBMCs or T cells enriched from blood (not recorded which). The CDR3 protein is CASSAIQGARETQYF. The DNA sequence is given as TGTGCCAGCAGTGCTATCCAGGGGGCTAGGGAGACCCAGTACTTC.